Each of the 26 T cell receptor beta chains below was sequenced from the same sample in a study of cytomegalovirus exposure and HLA in healthy donors. PCR employed 60 Vbeta and 13 Jbeta primers. Method: immunoSEQ multiplex PCR; TCRdb's copy keeps in-frame clones and lacks some. The data show about 160,000 clones, about four fifths seen once. Sequences were obtained from PBMCs. The receptors derive from a man aged 25 to 40 in good health and CMV-seronegative.

The V and J genes are TRBV5-4 and TRBJ1-1; D gene ambiguous. The germline V gene has CDR1 SGHNT and CDR2 YYREEE (reference sequence). This CDR3 is built from 16 residues. V was pared by 4 bases and J by 3 bases, with 19 bases between. CDR3 sequence: CASSTLLRAGDTEAFF. In nucleotides, the CDR3 is TGTGCCAGCAGCACCCTTCTGAGGGCCGGGGACACTGAAGCTTTCTTT.

The rearrangement uses TRBV7-2 and TRBJ1-1; D is perhaps TRBD1 (5 bases). Trimming shortened V by 3 bases and J by 1 base, and 9 bases separated the two germline ends. Germline CDR1 and CDR2: SGHTA and FQGNSA. CDR3 length: 14 amino acids. CDR3 nucleotides: TGTGCCAGCAGCTTGCACCAGGGGAACACTGAAGCTTTCTTT. This translates into CASSLHQGNTEAFF.

The chain has TRBV27 and TRBJ1-1, with 9 bases aligning to TRBD1. V lost 3 bases and J lost 11; bases outside the gene matches: 4. The CDR3 has 12 amino acids. The germline V gene encodes CDR1 MNHEY and CDR2 SMNVEV (reference sequence). CDR3 bases: TGTGCCAGCAGTTTTGGGACAGGGCTGGCTTTCTTT. This gives the protein CASSFGTGLAFF.

The chain combines TRBV15 with TRBJ1-2, with 7 bases fitting TRBD1. The CDR3 has 15 residues. Per the germline V gene, CDR1 is LNHNV and CDR2 is YYDKDF (reference sequence). V lost 3 bases, J lost 4 bases, and 8 bases stayed unmatched. In nucleotides, the CDR3 is TGTGCCACCAGCAGGGAACAGGGGACTCGCTATGGCTACACCTTC. It translates to CATSREQGTRYGYTF. Using reference TRBV15 and TRBJ1-2 for the parts outside the CDR3, the full variable domain is DAMVIQNPRYQVTQFGKPVTLSCSQTLNHNVMYWYQQKSSQAPKLLFHYYDKDFNNEADTPDNFQSRRPNTSFCFLDIRSPGLGDTAMYLCATSREQGTRYGYTFGSGTRLTVV.

This clone was seen just once. This chain connects TRBV2 to TRBJ2-5; 9 bases fit TRBD2. The better agreement between TRBJ2-7 and the DNA end casts doubt on the J call. Germline assignment: CDR1 SNHLY and CDR2 FYNNEI. This CDR3 is built from 12 residues. CDR3 loop: CATGTSSYEQYF. CDR3 nucleotides: TGTGCCACCGGGACTAGCAGCTACGAGCAGTACTTC.

V usage is TRBV11-3 and J usage is TRBJ1-2; D gene ambiguous. The CDR3 is made up of 13 amino acids. Germline values: CDR1 SGHNT, CDR2 YENEEA. Trimming took off 1 base at V and 8 bases at J, with 11 bases between the two ends. CDR3: CASSLVGARGYTF. The CDR3 DNA follows: TGTGCCAGCAGCTTAGTGGGAGCTCGGGGCTACACCTTC.

A single count supports this clone. The genes are TRBV30 and TRBJ1-1; 8 bases agree with TRBD1. Per germline, CDR1 GTSNPN and CDR2 SVGIG (reference sequence). J gave up 1 base and V 3 bases, and 1 base lay outside the gene matches. The CDR3 has 13 amino acids. The CDR3 sequence is CAWRGQGNTEAFF. The CDR3 DNA reads as TGTGCCTGGAGAGGACAGGGGAACACTGAAGCTTTCTTT.

The rearrangement links TRBV11-3 to TRBJ1-1; 7 positions agree with TRBD1. The trim removed 5 bases at V and 5 bases at J, leaving 5 bases unmatched. The germline gives CDR1 SGHNT, CDR2 YENEEA. This CDR3 has 13 residues. CDR3 bases: TGTGCCAGCAGCCCGGGACAGATGACTGAAGCTTTCTTT. Translated, it gives CASSPGQMTEAFF. The full variable domain, with the rest looked up from reference TRBV11-3 and TRBJ1-1, is EAGVVQSPRYKIIEKKQPVAFWCNPISGHNTLYWYLQNLGQGPELLIRYENEEAVDDSQLPKDRFSAERLKGVDSTLKIQPAELGDSAVYLCASSPGQMTEAFFGQGTRLTVV.

CDR3 sequence: CASRKPGLADNEQFF. CDR3 nucleotide sequence: TGCGCCAGCCGAAAACCGGGACTAGCGGACAATGAGCAGTTCTTC. The chain is built from TRBV5-1 and TRBJ2-1; 11 positions match TRBD2. CDR1 and CDR2 (germline): SGHRS, YFSETQ. The CDR3 is made up of 15 amino acids. V shed 7 bases, J shed 5 bases, and the junction held 8 bases outside the gene matches.

The gene calls are TRBV28 and TRBJ1-1, with D hard to call. The V end was cut by 3 bases, the J end by 5 bases, with 10 bases between. Germline V gives CDR1 MDHEN, CDR2 SYDVKM. This CDR3 is 13 amino acids long. As DNA, the CDR3 is TGTGCCAGCAGTTTGCCTGGCGGGACTGAAGCTTTCTTT. This translates into CASSLPGGTEAFF. The full variable domain, with the rest looked up from reference TRBV28 and TRBJ1-1, is DVKVTQSSRYLVKRTGEKVFLECVQDMDHENMFWYRQDPGLGLRLIYFSYDVKMKEKGDIPEGYSVSREKKERFSLILESASTNQTSMYLCASSLPGGTEAFFGQGTRLTVV.

The chain joins TRBV5-8 to TRBJ1-1; no reliable D call. This CDR3 is 12 amino acids long. The germline gives CDR1 SGHTS, CDR2 YDEGEE. V was shortened by 1 base and J by 5 bases, with 6 bases between the two germline ends. The DNA for the CDR3 is TGTGCCAGCAGCTTGCTATTGACTGAAGCTTTCTTT. Translating it yields CASSLLLTEAFF.

CDR3 in DNA: TGCGCCAGCAGCTTGACCGGACAGCCAGGGACCTACGAGCAGTACTTC. This gives the protein CASSLTGQPGTYEQYF. J is TRBJ2-7 and V is TRBV5-1, with a weak D call TRBD1 (6 bases). V gave up 1 base and J gave up 2 bases, with 16 bases separating them. The CDR3 covers 16 residues. The germline V gene has CDR1 SGHRS and CDR2 YFSETQ.

This chain joins TRBV12-5 and TRBJ2-1; TRBD2 matches 7 bases. This CDR3 is built from 16 residues. The germline V gene has CDR1 LGHNT and CDR2 FRNRAP. J was trimmed by 5 bases and V by 0 bases; bases with no gene match: 7. The CDR3 DNA follows: TGTGCTAGTGGTTTGGTGTGGGGGGGGATAGACAATGAGCAGTTCTTC. It specifies CASGLVWGGIDNEQFF.

The chain couples TRBV29-1 to TRBJ1-4; possibly TRBD1 for D (6 bases). The V gene lost 7 bases and the J gene lost 2 bases, with 14 bases spanning the gap. The CDR3 spans 14 residues. Germline V gene lookup returns CDR1 SQVTM and CDR2 ANQGSEA. The CDR3 nucleotides are TGCAGCGCAAGGACAGCGCGGACTAATGAAAAACTGTTTTTT. Protein: CSARTARTNEKLFF.

The V and J genes are TRBV6-6 and TRBJ2-3; D perhaps matches TRBD2 (7 bases). The CDR3 is made up of 16 amino acids. Germline CDR1 is MNHNY and CDR2 is SVGAGI (reference sequence). Deletions cut 0 bases from V and 6 bases from J, with 16 bases between. CDR3 bases: TGTGCCAGCAGTTACTCGGGGGCGGGAGCTGCGGATACGCAGTATTTT. Protein sequence: CASSYSGAGAADTQYF.

The sample holds one count of this clone. V and J are TRBV19 and TRBJ2-2, with 7 bases lining up with TRBD1. The CDR3 contains 17 residues. With V trimmed by 1 base and J by 2 bases, 7 bases remained unmatched. Germline V gives CDR1 LNHDA, CDR2 SQIVND (reference sequence). CDR3: CASSIVEGALNTGELFF. Written as DNA, the CDR3 is TGTGCCAGTAGTATAGTAGAGGGGGCCTTAAACACCGGGGAGCTGTTTTTT.

The chain is built from TRBV2 and TRBJ1-4; D gene unclear. Trimming stripped 6 bases from V and 6 bases from J, with 14 bases between. This CDR3 is built from 14 residues. CDR1 is SNHLY and CDR2 is FYNNEI in the germline V gene. The CDR3 nucleotides are TGTGCCAGCAGCTTCCGGGGAAGGGATGAAAAACTGTTTTTT. It encodes CASSFRGRDEKLFF.

CDR3 DNA sequence: TGTGCCAGCAGCCAGAGGCGCGCAGATACGCAGTATTTT. Its protein product is CASSQRRADTQYF. The chain is built from TRBV7-2 and TRBJ2-3; D unresolved. The CDR3 spans 13 residues. Deletions cut 5 bases from V and 4 bases from J, with 10 bases between. From germline, CDR1 is SGHTA and CDR2 FQGNSA.

CDR3 protein: CAWASGPFLEQYF. For the CDR3, the DNA is TGTGCCTGGGCTAGCGGGCCGTTTTTAGAGCAGTACTTC. This chain uses TRBV30 with TRBJ2-7, with TRBD2 identical over 8 bases. Trimming removed 5 bases from V and 7 bases from J; junction bases left unmatched: 10. The CDR3 consists of 13 residues. CDR1 and CDR2 from the germline V gene are GTSNPN and SVGIG (reference sequence).

This chain's CDR3 is CASSLGPGGSREQYF. The CDR3 DNA reads TGTGCCAGCAGCTTGGGGCCGGGGGGGTCAAGGGAGCAGTACTTC. V usage is TRBV7-8 and J usage is TRBJ2-5; 8 positions agree with TRBD2. V was pared by 3 bases and J by 11 bases, with 14 bases of the junction left unmatched. Germline assignment: CDR1 SGHVS and CDR2 FQNEAQ. The CDR3 is 15 residues long.

The rearrangement joins TRBV28 to TRBJ2-2; 7 bases are shared with TRBD1. The CDR3 runs to 15 residues. From germline, CDR1 is MDHEN and CDR2 SYDVKM. With 7 bases clipped from V and 0 bases from J, the junction kept 5 bases outside the gene matches. This chain's CDR3 is CASTSTGSNTGELFF. In DNA form, the CDR3 reads TGTGCCAGCACCTCGACAGGGTCGAACACCGGGGAGCTGTTTTTT.

The chain combines TRBV7-2 with TRBJ2-3, with 7 bases aligning to TRBD2. Per the germline V gene, CDR1 is SGHTA and CDR2 is FQGNSA. V was pared by 0 bases and J by 4 bases, with 4 bases of the junction left unmatched. This CDR3 has 15 amino acids. This CDR3 is CASSLARAGADTQYF. CDR3 nucleotide sequence: TGTGCCAGCAGCTTAGCGCGGGCGGGAGCAGATACGCAGTATTTT.

The rearrangement uses TRBV5-6 and TRBJ2-1; TRBD2 matches 9 bases. Germline V lookup: CDR1 SGHDT, CDR2 YYEEEE. The CDR3 is made up of 16 amino acids. Losses at the gene ends were 1 base for V and 4 bases for J; bases not matched to a gene: 6. CDR3: CASSLIAAGGYNEQFF. In DNA, the CDR3 is TGTGCCAGCAGCTTGATCGCAGCGGGGGGATACAATGAGCAGTTCTTC.

The rearrangement links TRBV30 to TRBJ1-2; 10 bases map to TRBD1. CDR3 length equals 13 residues. The germline CDR1 and CDR2 sequences are GTSNPN and SVGIG (reference sequence). J gave up 6 bases and V 1 base, and 2 bases lay outside the gene matches. The CDR3 DNA is TGTGCCTGGAGTGATGGACAGGGGGATGGCTACACCTTC. This sequence encodes CAWSDGQGDGYTF.

The rearrangement joins TRBV18 to TRBJ2-5, with 16 bases that match TRBD2. The V gene's germline CDR1 is KGHSH and CDR2 LQKENI. The CDR3 runs 19 residues. Germline trimming cut 1 base from V and 6 bases from J; bases unmatched to any gene: 11. The CDR3 is CASSPLPGLAGGPGKTQYF. CDR3 bases: TGTGCCAGCTCACCACTCCCGGGACTAGCGGGAGGGCCGGGGAAGACCCAGTACTTC.

The chain uses TRBV21-1 and TRBJ2-2; no DNA check was done on the table's D call, TRBD2. TRBV21-1 is given as a pseudogene. CDR3 length: 12 amino acids. The DNA for the CDR3 is TGTGCCAGCATTCTCGGTCCCGGGGAGCTGTTTTTT. Protein product: CASILGPGELFF.